This T cell receptor (beta chain) was documented in a study of T-cell memory formation after mild COVID-19. Background on the study: There were largely donor-specific TCR clusters. Study results and caveats: Contracting clones from day 15 to 85 showed balanced CD4/CD8; later expanders favored CD4+. Detection of some responders pre-infection suggested pre-existing cross-reactive memory T cells participated. CD8+ contracting clones occupied EMRA, while CD4+ ones occupied mainly CM and EM.

Per the germline V gene, CDR1 is GTSNPN and CDR2 is SVGIG (reference sequence). The CDR3 runs to 13 residues. With V trimmed by 5 bases and J by 5 bases, 6 bases remained unmatched. Note on this clonotype: Its antigen is as yet unknown.

Each CDR3 protein gets one entry after TCRdb re-called the 5' RACE reads with MiXCR. The sample yields hundreds of thousands of distinct CDR3 sequences, 20% to 25% seen once. The clonotype was recovered from an adult woman who had mild COVID-19 (a few samples of this study predate the infection). Cell type and time point are not known. The rearrangement joins TRBV30 to TRBJ2-3; TRBD2 agrees at 8 bases. Material: PBMCs or a T cell subset sorted from them (not recorded which). CDR3 sequence reads: CAWCRGLEDTQYF. CDR3 in DNA: TGTGCCTGGTGTCGGGGACTAGAAGATACGCAGTATTTT.